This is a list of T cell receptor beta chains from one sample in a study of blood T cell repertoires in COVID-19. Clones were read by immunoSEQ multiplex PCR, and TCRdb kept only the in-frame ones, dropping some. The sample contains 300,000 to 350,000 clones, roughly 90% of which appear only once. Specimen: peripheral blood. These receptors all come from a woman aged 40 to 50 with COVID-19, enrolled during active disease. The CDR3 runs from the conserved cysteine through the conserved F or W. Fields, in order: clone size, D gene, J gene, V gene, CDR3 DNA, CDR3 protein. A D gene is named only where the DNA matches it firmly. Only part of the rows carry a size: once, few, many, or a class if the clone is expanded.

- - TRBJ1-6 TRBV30 TGTGCCTGGAGTGTACGGGGAGTCCGAAGCACAAGCTCCTATAATTCACCCCTCCACTTT CAWSVRGVRSTSSYNSPLHF
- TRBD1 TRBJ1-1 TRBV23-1 TGCGCCAGCAAATACGGGACAGAGATGAACACTGAAGCTTTCTTT CASKYGTEMNTEAFF
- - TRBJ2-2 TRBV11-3 TGTGCCAGCAGCCCAGTCGGGGGAGTGGGTACCGGGGAGCTGTTTTTT CASSPVGGVGTGELFF
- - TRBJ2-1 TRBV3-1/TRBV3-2 TGTGCCAGCAGCCAAATGCTAGCTGACAATGAGCAGTTCTTC CASSQMLADNEQFF
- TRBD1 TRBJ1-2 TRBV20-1 TGCAGTGCTAGTATTAGGACAGGGAAATATGGCTACACCTTC CSASIRTGKYGYTF
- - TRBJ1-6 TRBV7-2 TGTGCCAGCAGCCCCGATCCGCTATCACCCCTCCACTTT CASSPDPLSPLHF
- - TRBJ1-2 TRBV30 TGTGCCTGGATGTCTCCCGACTATGGCTACACCTTC CAWMSPDYGYTF
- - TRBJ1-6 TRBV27 TGTGCCAGCAGAGGTATGGGCCGCTGGGGGGCCCTCCACTTT CASRGMGRWGALHF
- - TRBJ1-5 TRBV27 TGTGCCAGCAGTTTATCGAGGGCACCAAGTCAGCCCCAGCATTTT CASSLSRAPSQPQHF
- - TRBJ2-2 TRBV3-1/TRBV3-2 TGTGCCAGCAGCCAAGACGGGACACTTCGCCGGGAGCTGTTTTTT CASSQDGTLRRELFF
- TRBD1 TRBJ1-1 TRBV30 TGTGCCTGCATTTGGGACAGGGACACTGAAGCTTTCTTT CACIWDRDTEAFF
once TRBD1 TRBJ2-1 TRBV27 TGTGCCAGCAGTTCCCGGGACAGGGGATTTTACGGGGGCAATGAGCAGTTCTTC CASSSRDRGFYGGNEQFF
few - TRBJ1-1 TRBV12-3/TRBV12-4 TGTGCCAGCAGTTACCGGGAGGGGGCTGAAGCTTTCTTT CASSYREGAEAFF
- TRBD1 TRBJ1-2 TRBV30 TGTGCCTGGAGTGTGGGACTCGGACAGGGCTATGGCTACACCTTC CAWSVGLGQGYGYTF
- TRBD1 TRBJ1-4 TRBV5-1 TGCGCCAGCAGCTTCGGGGGACAGGGGTCAGGCGAAAAACTGTTTTTT CASSFGGQGSGEKLFF
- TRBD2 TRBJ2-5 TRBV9 TGTGCCAGCAGCGTAGGCGGCACTAGCGGGAGGGGCGAGACCCAGTACTTC CASSVGGTSGRGETQYF
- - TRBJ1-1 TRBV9 TGTGCCAGTAGCGTAGCGGTGAACACTGAAGCTTTCTTT CASSVAVNTEAFF
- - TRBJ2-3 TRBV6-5 TGTGCCAGCGCTACGGGAGTGGGGACAGATACGCAGTATTTT CASATGVGTDTQYF
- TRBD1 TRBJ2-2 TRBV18 TGTGCCAGCTCACCACGGTTAACGAACAGGGGGAACACCGGGGAGCTGTTTTTT CASSPRLTNRGNTGELFF
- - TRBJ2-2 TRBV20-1 TGCAGTGCTAGTATCTGGCACTCAGGGTTCCCTAGCACCGGGGAGCTGTTTTTT CSASIWHSGFPSTGELFF
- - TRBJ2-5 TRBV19 TGTGCCAGTAGGCCGGGTGAATGGGAGACCCAGTACTTC CASRPGEWETQYF
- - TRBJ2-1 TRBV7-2 TGTGCCAGCAGCTTATTGTCGGGGTCCGAGCAGTTCTTC CASSLLSGSEQFF
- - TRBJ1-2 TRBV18 TGTGCCAGCTCACCACCCTCAAGGAGTGGCTACACCTTC CASSPPSRSGYTF
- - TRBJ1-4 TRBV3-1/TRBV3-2 TGTGCCAGCAGCCAAGAACTGGGTCCGCGGGGTGAAAAACTGTTTTTT CASSQELGPRGEKLFF
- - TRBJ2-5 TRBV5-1 TGCGCCAGCAGCTTGGAACCACAGGGCCAAGAGACCCAGTACTTC CASSLEPQGQETQYF
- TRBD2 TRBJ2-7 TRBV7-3 TGTGCCAGCAGCTTAGCGGGAGGGTACGAGCAGTACTTC CASSLAGGYEQYF
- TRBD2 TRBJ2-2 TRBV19 TGTGCCAGCGGGACTAGCGGGCTGTTGGGAACCGGGGAGCTGTTTTTT CASGTSGLLGTGELFF
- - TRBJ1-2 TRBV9 TGTGCCAGCAGCGTAGAGGGGTATGGCTACACCTTC CASSVEGYGYTF
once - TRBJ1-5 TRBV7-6 TGTGCCAGCAGCTTACTTGCCAGTGGGCCCCAGCATTTT CASSLLASGPQHF
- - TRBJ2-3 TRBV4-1 TGCGCCAGCAGCCAAGAATTTGCAGGTTCAGATACGCAGTATTTT CASSQEFAGSDTQYF
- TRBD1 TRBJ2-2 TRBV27 TGTGCCAGCAGTTTATTAGGGACAGCGAACACCGGGGAGCTGTTTTTT CASSLLGTANTGELFF
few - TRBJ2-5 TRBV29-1 TGCAGCGTTCTGGACGGAGGGGAGACCCAGTACTTC CSVLDGGETQYF
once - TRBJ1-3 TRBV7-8 TGTGCCAGCAGCTTAGCAGGGGCGAATGGAAACACCATATATTTT CASSLAGANGNTIYF
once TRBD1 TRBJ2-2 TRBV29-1 TGCAGCGTTTTTGGGACAGGGGGTTTCGGGGAGCTGTTTTTT CSVFGTGGFGELFF
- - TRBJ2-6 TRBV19 TGTGCCAGTACGGGGGTCGGGGCCAACGTCCTGACTTTC CASTGVGANVLTF
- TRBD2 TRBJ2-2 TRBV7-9 TGTGCCAGCAGCCCCGGTAGGACTAGCCCAACCGGGGAGCTGTTTTTT CASSPGRTSPTGELFF
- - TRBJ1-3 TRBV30 TGTGCCTGGACAGGCGTTACCTCTGGAAACACCATATATTTT CAWTGVTSGNTIYF
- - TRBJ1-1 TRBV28 TGTGCCAGCAGTCCTAAGACCGGGGGTGGCACTGAAGCTTTCTTT CASSPKTGGGTEAFF
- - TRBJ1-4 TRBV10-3 TGTGCCATCAGTGATCCAGTACCTAATGAAAAACTGTTTTTT CAISDPVPNEKLFF
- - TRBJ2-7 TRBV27 TGTGCCAGCAGTCAAAGGGGCGCTTCCTACGAGCAGTACTTC CASSQRGASYEQYF
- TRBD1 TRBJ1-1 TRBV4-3 TGCGCCAGCAGCCAACCAGGCACCGGGACAGGGACCGAAGCTTTCTTT CASSQPGTGTGTEAFF
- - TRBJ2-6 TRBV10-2 TGCGCCAGCAGTGAGGCCCGAGGAGGGGCCAACGTCCTGACTTTC CASSEARGGANVLTF
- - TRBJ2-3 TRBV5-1 TGCGCCAGCAGCTTGAGGGGGTATGGAACAGATACGCAGTATTTT CASSLRGYGTDTQYF
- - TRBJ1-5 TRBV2 TGTGCCAGCATTTCACAGGGCAGAGAGCAGCCCCAGCATTTT CASISQGREQPQHF
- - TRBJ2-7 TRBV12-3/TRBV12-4 TGTGCCAGCAGTTGGACTACCCCCTACGAGCAGTACTTC CASSWTTPYEQYF
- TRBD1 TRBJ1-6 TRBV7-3 TGTGCCAGCAGCCCAGGGGGCGCTTATAATTCACCCCTCCACTTT CASSPGGAYNSPLHF
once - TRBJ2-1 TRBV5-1 TGCGCCAGCAGCTTGGTGTCCGGGACATACAATGAGCAGTTCTTC CASSLVSGTYNEQFF
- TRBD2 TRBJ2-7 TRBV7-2 TGTGCCAGCAGTCTTAGCGGGGTCAGCTCCTACGAGCAGTACTTC CASSLSGVSSYEQYF
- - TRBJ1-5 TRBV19 TGTGCCAGTAGTATAGCGGGAGGAGGACAGCCCCAGCATTTT CASSIAGGGQPQHF
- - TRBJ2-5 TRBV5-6 TGTGCCAGCAGCTCCGGGGTTGGGAAGACCCAGTACTTC CASSSGVGKTQYF
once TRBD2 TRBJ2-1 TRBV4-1 TGCGCCAGCAGCAGATTTCGGACTAGCGGGGCCGAAAATGAGCAGTTCTTC CASSRFRTSGAENEQFF